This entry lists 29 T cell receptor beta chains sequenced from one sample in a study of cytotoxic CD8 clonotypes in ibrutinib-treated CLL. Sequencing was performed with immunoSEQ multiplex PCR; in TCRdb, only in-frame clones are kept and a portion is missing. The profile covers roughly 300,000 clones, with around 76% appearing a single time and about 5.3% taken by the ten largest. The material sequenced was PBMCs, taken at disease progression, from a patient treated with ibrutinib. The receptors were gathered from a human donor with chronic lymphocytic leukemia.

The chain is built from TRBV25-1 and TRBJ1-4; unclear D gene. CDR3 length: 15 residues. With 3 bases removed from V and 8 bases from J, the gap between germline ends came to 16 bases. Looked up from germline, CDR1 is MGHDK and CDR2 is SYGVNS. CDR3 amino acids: CASSDHRLLGEKLFF. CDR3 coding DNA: TGTGCCAGCAGTGATCACAGACTCCTCGGGGAAAAACTGTTTTTT.

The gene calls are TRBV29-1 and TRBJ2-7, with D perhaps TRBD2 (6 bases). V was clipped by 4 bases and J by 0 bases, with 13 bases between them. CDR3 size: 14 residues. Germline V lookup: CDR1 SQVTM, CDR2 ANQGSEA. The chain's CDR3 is CSVVWGVSSYEQYF. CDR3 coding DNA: TGCAGCGTTGTATGGGGGGTGAGCTCCTACGAGCAGTACTTC.

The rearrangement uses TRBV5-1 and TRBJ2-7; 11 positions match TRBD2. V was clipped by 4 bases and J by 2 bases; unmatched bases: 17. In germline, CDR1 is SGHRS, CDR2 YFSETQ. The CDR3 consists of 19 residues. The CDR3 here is CASSLRPGLAEPNPYEQYF. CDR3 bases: TGCGCCAGCAGCCTACGTCCGGGACTAGCGGAACCAAATCCCTACGAGCAGTACTTC.

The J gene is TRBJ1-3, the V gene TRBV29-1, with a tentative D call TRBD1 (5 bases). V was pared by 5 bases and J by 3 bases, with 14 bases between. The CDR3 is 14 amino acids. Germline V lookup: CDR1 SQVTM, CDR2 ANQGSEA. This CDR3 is CSVLWGTDGNTIYF. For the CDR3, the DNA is TGCAGCGTTTTATGGGGCACTGATGGAAACACCATATATTTT.

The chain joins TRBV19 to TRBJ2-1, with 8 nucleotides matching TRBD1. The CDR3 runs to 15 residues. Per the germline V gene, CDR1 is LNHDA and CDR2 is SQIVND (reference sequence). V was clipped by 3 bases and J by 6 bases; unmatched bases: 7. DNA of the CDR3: TGTGCCAGTAGTATGGCCAGGGGGCCTCGCAATGAGCAGTTCTTC. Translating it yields CASSMARGPRNEQFF.

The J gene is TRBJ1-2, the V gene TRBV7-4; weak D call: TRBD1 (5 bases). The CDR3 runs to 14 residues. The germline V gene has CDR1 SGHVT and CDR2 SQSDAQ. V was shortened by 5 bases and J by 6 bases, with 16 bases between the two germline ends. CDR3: CASSQIRACHGYTF. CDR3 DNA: TGTGCCAGCAGCCAGATCAGGGCCTGTCATGGCTACACCTTC.

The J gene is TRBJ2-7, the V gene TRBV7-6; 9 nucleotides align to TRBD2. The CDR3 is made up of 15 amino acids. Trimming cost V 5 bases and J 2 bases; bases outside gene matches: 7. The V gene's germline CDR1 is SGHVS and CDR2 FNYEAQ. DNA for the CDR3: TGTGCCAGCAGCCCGGGCGGGGGGGCCGCCTACGAGCAGTACTTC. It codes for CASSPGGGAAYEQYF.

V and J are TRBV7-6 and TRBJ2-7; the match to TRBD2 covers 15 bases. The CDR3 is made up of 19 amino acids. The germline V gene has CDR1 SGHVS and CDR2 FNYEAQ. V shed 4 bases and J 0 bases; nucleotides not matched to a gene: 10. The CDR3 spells CASSSIPGLAGGSSYEQYF. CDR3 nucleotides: TGTGCCAGCAGCTCCATCCCGGGACTAGCGGGGGGCAGCTCCTACGAGCAGTACTTC. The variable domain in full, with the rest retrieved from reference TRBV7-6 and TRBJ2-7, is GAGVSQSPRYKVTKRGQDVALRCDPISGHVSLYWYRQALGQGPEFLTYFNYEAQQDKSGLPNDRFSAERPEGSISTLTIQRTEQRDSAMYRCASSSIPGLAGGSSYEQYFGPGTRLTVT.

The DNA of the CDR3 is TGTGCCACCAGCAGACCGACTAGCGGGGTCACAGATACGCAGTATTTT. Translating gives CATSRPTSGVTDTQYF. The chain recombines TRBV15 with TRBJ2-3; TRBD2 matches 11 bases. CDR3 length equals 16 residues. J was trimmed by 2 bases and V by 2 bases; bases with no gene match: 3. Germline CDR1 LNHNV, CDR2 YYDKDF (reference sequence).

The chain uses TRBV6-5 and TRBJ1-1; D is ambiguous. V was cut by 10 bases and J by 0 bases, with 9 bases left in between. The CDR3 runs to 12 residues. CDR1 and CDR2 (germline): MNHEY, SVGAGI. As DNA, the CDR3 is TGTGCCACCCTAACAGTGAACACTGAAGCTTTCTTT. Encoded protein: CATLTVNTEAFF.

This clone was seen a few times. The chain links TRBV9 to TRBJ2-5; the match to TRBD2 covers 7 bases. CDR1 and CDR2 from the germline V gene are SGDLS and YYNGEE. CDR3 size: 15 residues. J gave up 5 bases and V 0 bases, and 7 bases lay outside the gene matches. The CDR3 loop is CASSVDSGEGETQYF. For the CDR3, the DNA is TGTGCCAGCAGCGTAGATTCTGGGGAGGGCGAGACCCAGTACTTC.

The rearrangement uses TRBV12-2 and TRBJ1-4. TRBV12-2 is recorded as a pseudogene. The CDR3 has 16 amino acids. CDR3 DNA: TGTGCAAGTCGCCTCACTCCCCGGGGGTGTAATGAAAAACTGTTTTTT. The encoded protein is CASRLTPRGCNEKLFF.

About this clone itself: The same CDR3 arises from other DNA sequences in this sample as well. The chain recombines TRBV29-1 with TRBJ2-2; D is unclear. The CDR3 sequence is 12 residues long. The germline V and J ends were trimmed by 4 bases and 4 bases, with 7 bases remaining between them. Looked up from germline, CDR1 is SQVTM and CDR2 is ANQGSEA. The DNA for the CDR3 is TGCAGCGTTGTATGGGGCACCGGGGAGCTGTTTTTT. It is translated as CSVVWGTGELFF.

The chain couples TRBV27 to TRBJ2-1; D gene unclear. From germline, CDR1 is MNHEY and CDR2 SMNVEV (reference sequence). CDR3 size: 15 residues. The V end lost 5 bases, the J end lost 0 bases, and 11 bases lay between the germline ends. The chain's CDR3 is CASSPISGSYNEQFF. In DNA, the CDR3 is TGTGCCAGCAGTCCGATCTCCGGCTCCTACAATGAGCAGTTCTTC.

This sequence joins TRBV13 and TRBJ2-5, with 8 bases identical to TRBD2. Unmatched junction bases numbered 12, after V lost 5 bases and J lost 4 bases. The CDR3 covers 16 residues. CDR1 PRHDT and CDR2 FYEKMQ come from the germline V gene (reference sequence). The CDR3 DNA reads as TGTGCCAGCAGCCCCCGGGGGTTAGCGGGATCAGAGACCCAGTACTTC. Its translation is CASSPRGLAGSETQYF.

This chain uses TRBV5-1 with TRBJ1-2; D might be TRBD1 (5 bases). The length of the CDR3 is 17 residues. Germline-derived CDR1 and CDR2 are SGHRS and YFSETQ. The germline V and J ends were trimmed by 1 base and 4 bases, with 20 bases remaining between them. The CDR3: CASSLRPTELLFYGYTF. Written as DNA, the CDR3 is TGCGCCAGCAGCTTGCGCCCGACAGAGTTACTTTTCTATGGCTACACCTTC.

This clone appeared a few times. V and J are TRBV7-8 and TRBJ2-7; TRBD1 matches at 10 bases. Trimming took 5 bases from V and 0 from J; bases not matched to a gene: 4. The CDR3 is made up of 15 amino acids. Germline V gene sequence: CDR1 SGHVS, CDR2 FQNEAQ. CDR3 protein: CASSPGTGVSYEQYF. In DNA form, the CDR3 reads TGTGCCAGCAGCCCTGGGACAGGGGTCTCCTACGAGCAGTACTTC.

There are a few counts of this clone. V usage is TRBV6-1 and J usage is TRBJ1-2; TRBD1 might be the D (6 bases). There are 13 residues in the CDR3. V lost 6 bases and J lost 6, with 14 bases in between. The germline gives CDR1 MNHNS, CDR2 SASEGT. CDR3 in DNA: TGTGCCAGCAGACCCCAGGGGATTGATGGCTACACCTTC. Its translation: CASRPQGIDGYTF.

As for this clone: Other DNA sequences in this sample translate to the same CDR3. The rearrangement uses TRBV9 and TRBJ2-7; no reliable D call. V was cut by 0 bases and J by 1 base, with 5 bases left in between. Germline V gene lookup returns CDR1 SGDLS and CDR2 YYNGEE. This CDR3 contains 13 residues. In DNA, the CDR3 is TGTGCCAGCAGCGTAGGCAGTTCCTACGAGCAGTACTTC. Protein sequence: CASSVGSSYEQYF. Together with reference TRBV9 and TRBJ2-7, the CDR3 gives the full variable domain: DSGVTQTPKHLITATGQRVTLRCSPRSGDLSVYWYQQSLDQGLQFLIQYYNGEERAKGNILERFSAQQFPDLHSELNLSSLELGDSALYFCASSVGSSYEQYFGPGTRLTVT.

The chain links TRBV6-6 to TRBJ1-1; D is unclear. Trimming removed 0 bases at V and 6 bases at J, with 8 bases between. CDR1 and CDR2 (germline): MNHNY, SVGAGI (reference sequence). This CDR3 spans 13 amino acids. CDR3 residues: CASSYSKSSEAFF. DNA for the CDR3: TGTGCCAGCAGTTACTCGAAGTCCTCTGAAGCTTTCTTT.

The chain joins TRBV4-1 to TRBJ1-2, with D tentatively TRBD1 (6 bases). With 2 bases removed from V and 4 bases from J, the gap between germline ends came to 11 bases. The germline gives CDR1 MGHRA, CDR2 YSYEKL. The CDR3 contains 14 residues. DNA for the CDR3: TGCGCCAGCAGCCAATTACAGGGAACCTATGGCTACACCTTC. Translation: CASSQLQGTYGYTF.

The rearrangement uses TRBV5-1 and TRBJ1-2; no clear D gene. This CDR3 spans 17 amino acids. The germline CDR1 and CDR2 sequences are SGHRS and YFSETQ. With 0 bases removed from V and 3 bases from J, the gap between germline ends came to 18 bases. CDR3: CASSLVHLVDGDYGYTF. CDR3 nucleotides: TGCGCCAGCAGCTTGGTTCACCTCGTTGACGGGGACTATGGCTACACCTTC.

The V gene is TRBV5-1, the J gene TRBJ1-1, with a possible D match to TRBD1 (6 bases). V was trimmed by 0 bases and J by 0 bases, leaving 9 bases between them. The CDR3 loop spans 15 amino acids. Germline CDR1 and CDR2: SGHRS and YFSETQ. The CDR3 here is CASSLAGALNTEAFF. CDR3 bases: TGCGCCAGCAGCTTGGCAGGGGCACTGAACACTGAAGCTTTCTTT. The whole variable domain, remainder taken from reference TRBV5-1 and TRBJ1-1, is KAGVTQTPRYLIKTRGQQVTLSCSPISGHRSVSWYQQTPGQGLQFLFEYFSETQRNKGNFPGRFSGRQFSNSRSEMNVSTLELGDSALYLCASSLAGALNTEAFFGQGTRLTVV.

The CDR3 reads CASSLGKQGLGYTF. In nucleotides, the CDR3 is TGTGCCAGCAGCTTAGGAAAACAGGGACTTGGCTACACCTTC. The chain is built from TRBV7-8 and TRBJ1-2, with D possibly being TRBD1 (6 bases). The germline CDR1 and CDR2 sequences are SGHVS and FQNEAQ. V lost 1 base, J lost 7 bases, and 13 bases lay in between. The CDR3 has 14 amino acids.

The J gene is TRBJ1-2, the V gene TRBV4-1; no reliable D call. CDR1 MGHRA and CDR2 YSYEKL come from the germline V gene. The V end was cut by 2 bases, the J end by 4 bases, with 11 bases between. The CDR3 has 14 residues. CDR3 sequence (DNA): TGCGCCAGCAGCCAACGGGAGGGTTTCTATGGCTACACCTTC. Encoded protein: CASSQREGFYGYTF.

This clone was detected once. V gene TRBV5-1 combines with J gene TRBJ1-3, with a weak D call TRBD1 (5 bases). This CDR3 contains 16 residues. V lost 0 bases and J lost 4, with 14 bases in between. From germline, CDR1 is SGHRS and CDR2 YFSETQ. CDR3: CASSLVGTGPGNTIYF. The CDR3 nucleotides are TGCGCCAGCAGCTTGGTGGGAACAGGTCCAGGAAACACCATATATTTT. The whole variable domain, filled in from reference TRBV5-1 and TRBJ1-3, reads KAGVTQTPRYLIKTRGQQVTLSCSPISGHRSVSWYQQTPGQGLQFLFEYFSETQRNKGNFPGRFSGRQFSNSRSEMNVSTLELGDSALYLCASSLVGTGPGNTIYFGEGSWLTVV.

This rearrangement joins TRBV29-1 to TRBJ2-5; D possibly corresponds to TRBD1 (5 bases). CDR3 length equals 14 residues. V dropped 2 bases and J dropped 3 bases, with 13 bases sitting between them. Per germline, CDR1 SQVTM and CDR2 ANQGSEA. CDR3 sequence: CSVETQGIKETQYF. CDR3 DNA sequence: TGCAGCGTTGAAACCCAGGGAATTAAAGAGACCCAGTACTTC.

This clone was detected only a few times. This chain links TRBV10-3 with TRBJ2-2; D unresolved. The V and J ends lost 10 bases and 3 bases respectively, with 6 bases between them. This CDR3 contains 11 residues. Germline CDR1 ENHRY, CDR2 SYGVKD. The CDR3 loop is CATDDTGELFF. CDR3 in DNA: TGTGCCACAGACGACACCGGGGAGCTGTTTTTT.

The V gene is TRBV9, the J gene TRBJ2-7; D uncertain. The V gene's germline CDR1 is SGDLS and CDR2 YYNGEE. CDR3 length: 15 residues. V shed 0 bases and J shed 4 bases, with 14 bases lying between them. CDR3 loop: CASSVEGSSRYEQYF. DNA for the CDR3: TGTGCCAGCAGCGTAGAGGGTAGCTCTAGGTACGAGCAGTACTTC.